The 26 T cell receptor beta chains in this list originate from one sample, sequenced in a study of blood T cell repertoires in COVID-19. Assay: immunoSEQ multiplex PCR; the TCRdb copy retains only in-frame clones and omits some. The table includes tens of thousands of clones, just over 90% detected once. What was sequenced was peripheral blood. Source of these receptors: a human donor in a cohort sampled during active COVID-19.

This chain links TRBV4-1 with TRBJ2-2; 13 bases agree with TRBD2. V was clipped by 1 base and J by 5 bases; unmatched bases: 7. Germline V gene lookup returns CDR1 MGHRA and CDR2 YSYEKL. The CDR3 runs 18 residues. The CDR3 bases are TGCGCCAGCAGCCAAGCCGGACTAGCGGGAGTGGGGACCGGGGAGCTGTTTTTT. This gives the protein CASSQAGLAGVGTGELFF.

The chain joins TRBV5-1 to TRBJ2-2, with D perhaps matching TRBD2 (5 bases). The ends were cut back, 0 bases at V and 1 base at J, with 10 bases in the middle. The length of the CDR3 is 16 residues. Germline CDR1 is SGHRS and CDR2 is YFSETQ. CDR3 sequence (DNA): TGCGCCAGCAGCTTGGCGGGGAGTAGGAACACCGGGGAGCTGTTTTTT. It encodes CASSLAGSRNTGELFF.

The J gene is TRBJ2-7, the V gene TRBV28, with a weak D call TRBD2 (6 bases). The V gene lost 10 bases and the J gene lost 4 bases, with 20 bases spanning the gap. There are 14 residues in the CDR3. Germline assignment: CDR1 MDHEN and CDR2 SYDVKM. The CDR3 bases are TGTGCCACCACATCCCTAGGAGGGGAGTACGAGCAGTACTTC. Its protein is CATTSLGGEYEQYF.

J is TRBJ2-7 and V is TRBV15, with a tentative D call TRBD2 (5 bases). Germline-derived CDR1 and CDR2 are LNHNV and YYDKDF (reference sequence). Deletions cut 3 bases from V and 2 bases from J, with 14 bases between. The CDR3 has 15 residues. This chain's CDR3 is CATSREKGLTYEQYF. Here the CDR3 DNA reads TGTGCCACCAGCAGGGAAAAAGGACTGACCTACGAGCAGTACTTC.

This chain joins TRBV5-1 and TRBJ2-7; D is possibly TRBD2 (5 bases). This CDR3 has 13 residues. Trimming removed 1 base from V and 5 bases from J, with 10 bases in between. CDR1 is SGHRS and CDR2 is YFSETQ in the germline V gene. The CDR3 here is CASSLRGSDEQYF. Written as DNA, the CDR3 is TGCGCCAGCAGCTTGCGGGGTTCGGACGAGCAGTACTTC.

The chain links TRBV6-8 to TRBJ2-2; 8 nucleotides line up with TRBD2. Germline trimming cut 3 bases from V and 5 bases from J; bases unmatched to any gene: 17. CDR3 length: 19 amino acids. Germline V lookup: CDR1 MNHGY, CDR2 SAAAGT. In nucleotides, the CDR3 is TGTGCCAGCAGTTATCGGGACTCCACCGGGACTAGGGGTACCGGGGAGCTGTTTTTT. This translates into CASSYRDSTGTRGTGELFF.

In DNA, the CDR3 is TGTGCCAGCAGCAAAATGGAGGGCCTTGTCACAGATACGCAGTATTTT. Translated, it gives CASSKMEGLVTDTQYF. V is TRBV21-1 and J is TRBJ2-3; the table's D call of TRBD2 was not tested on the DNA. TRBV21-1 is assigned pseudogene status. The CDR3 contains 16 residues.

This chain connects TRBV21-1 to TRBJ2-3; the D segment call TRBD2 is taken from the table without a DNA check. TRBV21-1 is given as a pseudogene. This CDR3 is built from 15 residues. The CDR3 bases are TGTGCCAGCAATTCGTTCCGGGGGTACACAGATACGCAGTATTTT. This encodes CASNSFRGYTDTQYF.

The V gene is TRBV18, the J gene TRBJ2-2; TRBD1 matches at 9 bases. Germline lookup yields CDR1 KGHSH and CDR2 LQKENI. The CDR3 runs to 13 residues. V trimming: 6 bases; J trimming: 6 bases; junction bases outside the gene matches: 2. The CDR3 DNA follows: TGTGCCAGCTCTCGACAGGGGGCCGGGGAGCTGTTTTTT. This sequence encodes CASSRQGAGELFF. Supplemented by reference TRBV18 and TRBJ2-2, the full variable domain reads NAGVMQNPRHLVRRRGQEARLRCSPMKGHSHVYWYRQLPEEGLKFMVYLQKENIIDESGMPKERFSAEFPKEGPSILRIQQVVRGDSAAYFCASSRQGAGELFFGEGSRLTVL.

The genes are TRBV7-9 and TRBJ2-5; TRBD1 is a possible D gene (6 bases). The length of the CDR3 is 14 residues. Trimming removed 5 bases from V and 3 bases from J, with 13 bases in between. Germline V gene sequence: CDR1 SEHNR, CDR2 FQNEAQ (reference sequence). The CDR3 spells CASSEPGHKETQYF. The CDR3, as DNA: TGTGCCAGCAGCGAACCGGGACATAAAGAGACCCAGTACTTC.

The V call is TRBV5-1, the J call TRBJ1-2, with TRBD1 matching over 8 bases. Losses at the gene ends were 0 bases for V and 9 bases for J; bases not matched to a gene: 7. Germline lookup yields CDR1 SGHRS and CDR2 YFSETQ. The CDR3 is 14 residues long. This chain's CDR3 is CASSLAGTGFRYTF. The CDR3 DNA reads as TGCGCCAGCAGCTTGGCCGGGACAGGTTTTCGCTACACCTTC.

The chain recombines TRBV5-4 with TRBJ2-7; TRBD2 matches 9 bases. With V trimmed by 3 bases and J by 0 bases, 4 bases remained unmatched. CDR1 is SGHNT, CDR2 YYREEE, per germline (reference sequence). The CDR3 covers 15 residues. The chain's CDR3 is CASSSRGGRSYEQYF. The CDR3, as DNA: TGTGCCAGCAGCTCGCGGGGGGGCCGCTCCTACGAGCAGTACTTC.

The chain recombines TRBV5-1 with TRBJ2-3, with 8 positions matching TRBD2. The ends lost 3 bases at V and 5 bases at J; junction bases unmatched: 11. Germline V CDR1 and CDR2: SGHRS, YFSETQ. This CDR3 spans 16 amino acids. The CDR3 region has the DNA TGCGCCAGCAGCTCCGGTGGAGCGGGAGCCAAAGATACGCAGTATTTT. This sequence encodes CASSSGGAGAKDTQYF.

The V gene is TRBV2, the J gene TRBJ2-3; weak D call: TRBD2 (5 bases). The ends were cut back, 3 bases at V and 10 bases at J, with 17 bases in the middle. Germline CDR1 reads SNHLY; CDR2 reads FYNNEI. The CDR3 covers 14 residues. In DNA form, the CDR3 reads TGTGCCAGCAGTGATTCGGACGGAAGAGGGCCGCAGTATTTT. Its translation is CASSDSDGRGPQYF. The full variable domain, its missing parts supplied by reference TRBV2 and TRBJ2-3, is EPEVTQTPSHQVTQMGQEVILRCVPISNHLYFYWYRQILGQKVEFLVSFYNNEISEKSEIFDDQFSVERPDGSNFTLKIRSTKLEDSAMYFCASSDSDGRGPQYFGPGTRLTVL.

The gene calls are TRBV3-1 (or the pseudogene TRBV3-2) and TRBJ2-7; D may be TRBD2 (6 bases). The germline V gene encodes CDR1 LGHDT and CDR2 YNNKEL (reference sequence). Trimming took 2 bases from V and 0 from J, leaving 11 bases between them. The CDR3 has 15 amino acids. The CDR3 DNA is TGTGCCAGCAGCCAATATAGCGGAAGCTCCTACGAGCAGTACTTC. This encodes CASSQYSGSSYEQYF.

The chain is built from TRBV11-3 and TRBJ2-7; 9 bases match TRBD1. The CDR3 has 14 residues. The germline V gene encodes CDR1 SGHNT and CDR2 YENEEA. The J segment lost 6 bases and the V segment lost 5 bases, leaving 8 bases of the junction unmatched. CDR3 DNA: TGTGCCAGCAGCCCAGGGACAGGGAGGTTCGAGCAGTACTTC. Protein: CASSPGTGRFEQYF.

In DNA, the CDR3 is TGTGCCAGCAGCCCTACCAGGGGTCAAGATGAAGCTTTCTTT. Its protein is CASSPTRGQDEAFF. The gene calls are TRBV7-2 and TRBJ1-1, with a possible D match to TRBD1 (6 bases). CDR1 and CDR2 from the germline V gene are SGHTA and FQGNSA. Trimming pared 5 bases from V and 7 bases from J, leaving 17 bases between. The CDR3 runs 14 residues.

The genes are TRBV7-2 and TRBJ2-1; 9 bases align to TRBD2. With V trimmed by 3 bases and J by 4 bases, 4 bases remained unmatched. Per the germline V gene, CDR1 is SGHTA and CDR2 is FQGNSA. The CDR3 sequence is 15 residues long. In DNA, the CDR3 is TGTGCCAGCAGCTTGGATGGACTAGCGTACAATGAGCAGTTCTTC. Translation: CASSLDGLAYNEQFF.

This chain links TRBV19 with TRBJ1-1; TRBD1 matches at 8 bases. Germline CDR1 LNHDA, CDR2 SQIVND (reference sequence). The length of the CDR3 is 13 residues. With 6 bases clipped from V and 5 bases from J, the junction kept 5 bases outside the gene matches. CDR3 amino acids: CASSMDRVTEAFF. In nucleotides, the CDR3 is TGTGCCAGTAGCATGGACAGGGTGACTGAAGCTTTCTTT.

The CDR3 is CASSPRTQDGYTF. Written as DNA, the CDR3 is TGTGCCAGCTCACCACGAACTCAGGATGGCTACACCTTC. The chain has TRBV18 and TRBJ1-2; D is unclear. CDR1 and CDR2 from the germline V gene are KGHSH and LQKENI. The CDR3 totals 13 residues. Deletions cut 1 base from V and 6 bases from J, with 9 bases between. Together with reference TRBV18 and TRBJ1-2, the CDR3 gives the full variable domain: NAGVMQNPRHLVRRRGQEARLRCSPMKGHSHVYWYRQLPEEGLKFMVYLQKENIIDESGMPKERFSAEFPKEGPSILRIQQVVRGDSAAYFCASSPRTQDGYTFGSGTRLTVV.

V usage is TRBV5-5 and J usage is TRBJ1-3; TRBD1 matches at 12 bases. With V trimmed by 0 bases and J by 4 bases, 11 bases remained unmatched. CDR3 length: 19 residues. Germline lookup yields CDR1 SGHKS and CDR2 YYEKEE (reference sequence). CDR3 sequence: CASSLGPGTGGAGGNTIYF. CDR3 sequence (DNA): TGTGCCAGCAGCTTGGGACCCGGGACAGGGGGCGCAGGAGGAAACACCATATATTTT. Full variable domain (rest looked up from reference TRBV5-5 and TRBJ1-3): DAGVTQSPTHLIKTRGQQVTLRCSPISGHKSVSWYQQVLGQGPQFIFQYYEKEERGRGNFPDRFSARQFPNYSSELNVNALLLGDSALYLCASSLGPGTGGAGGNTIYFGEGSWLTVV.

The chain carries TRBV3-1 (or the pseudogene TRBV3-2) and TRBJ2-1; 13 bases line up with TRBD2. Germline V gene data show CDR1 as LGHDT and CDR2 as YNNKEL (reference sequence). This CDR3 is 14 amino acids long. Losses at the gene ends were 5 bases for V and 10 bases for J; bases not matched to a gene: 5. In nucleotides, the CDR3 is TGTGCCAGCAGCAAGACTAGCGGGAGGCGGGAGCAGTTCTTC. Protein product: CASSKTSGRREQFF.

This chain connects TRBV7-3 to TRBJ1-2; 7 bases agree with TRBD1. The trim removed 2 bases at V and 4 bases at J, leaving 10 bases unmatched. The CDR3 loop spans 16 amino acids. Germline assignment: CDR1 SGHTA and CDR2 FQGTGA. This CDR3 reads CASSLGGQAGSYGYTF. CDR3 bases: TGTGCCAGCAGCTTAGGTGGACAGGCCGGCTCCTATGGCTACACCTTC.

This clone was seen only once. This CDR3 reads CSVAGDRSHTF. The CDR3 DNA reads TGCAGCGTTGCGGGGGACCGGTCGCACACCTTC. V usage is TRBV29-1 and J usage is TRBJ1-2; TRBD1 is a possible D gene (5 bases). The CDR3 runs 11 residues. Germline V gene data show CDR1 as SQVTM and CDR2 as ANQGSEA. V lost 4 bases, J lost 12 bases, and 15 bases lay in between.

This sequence joins TRBV9 and TRBJ1-1; unclear D gene. The CDR3 length is 14 residues. V gave up 3 bases and J gave up 0 bases, with 9 bases separating them. Germline CDR1 SGDLS, CDR2 YYNGEE. CDR3 residues: CASSDGLMNTEAFF. CDR3 DNA sequence: TGTGCCAGCAGCGACGGACTCATGAACACTGAAGCTTTCTTT.

The rearrangement joins TRBV14 to TRBJ2-3, with 7 positions matching TRBD2. Per germline, CDR1 SGHDN and CDR2 FVKESK. The CDR3 has 19 amino acids. The V gene end was trimmed by 0 bases and the J gene end by 1 base; junction bases not matched to a gene: 13. The CDR3 region is CASSQDKKAGVGGTDTQYF. CDR3 nucleotides: TGTGCCAGCAGCCAAGATAAGAAGGCGGGAGTGGGGGGCACAGATACGCAGTATTTT. Using reference TRBV14 and TRBJ2-3 for the parts outside the CDR3, the full variable domain is EAGVTQFPSHSVIEKGQTVTLRCDPISGHDNLYWYRRVMGKEIKFLLHFVKESKQDESGMPNNRFLAERTGGTYSTLKVQPAELEDSGVYFCASSQDKKAGVGGTDTQYFGPGTRLTVL.